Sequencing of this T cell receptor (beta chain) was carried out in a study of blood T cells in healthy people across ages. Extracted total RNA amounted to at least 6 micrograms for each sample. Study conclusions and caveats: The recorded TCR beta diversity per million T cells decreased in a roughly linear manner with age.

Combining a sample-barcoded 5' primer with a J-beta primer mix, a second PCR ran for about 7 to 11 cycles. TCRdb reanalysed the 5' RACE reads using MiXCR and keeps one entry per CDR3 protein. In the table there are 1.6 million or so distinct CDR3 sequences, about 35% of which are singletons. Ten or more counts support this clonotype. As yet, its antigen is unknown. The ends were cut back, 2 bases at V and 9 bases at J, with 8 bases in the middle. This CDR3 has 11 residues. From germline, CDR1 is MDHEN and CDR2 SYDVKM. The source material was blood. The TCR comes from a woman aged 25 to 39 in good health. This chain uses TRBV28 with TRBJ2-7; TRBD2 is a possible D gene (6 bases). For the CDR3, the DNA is TGTGCCAGCAGTTTAGGGGAGGCGCAGTACTTC. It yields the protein CASSLGEAQYF.